The 21 T cell receptor beta chains presented below share a single source sample, sequenced in a study of cytomegalovirus exposure and HLA in healthy donors. A multiplex PCR was run with 60 Vbeta primers and 13 Jbeta primers. The repertoire was sequenced with immunoSEQ multiplex PCR; TCRdb's copy has only in-frame clones and lacks some. The data hold some 160,000 clones, with almost 80% observed a single time. Sequencing was done on a sample of PBMCs. The receptor source for this set is a woman in her thirties in good health and CMV-seronegative.

The chain links TRBV4-1 to TRBJ1-5; D ambiguous. The CDR3 spans 15 residues. Trimming removed 2 bases at V and 0 bases at J, with 8 bases between. Germline V gene data show CDR1 as MGHRA and CDR2 as YSYEKL. The CDR3, as DNA: TGCGCCAGCAGCCAAACTGAAAATAGCAATCAGCCCCAGCATTTT. Translating it yields CASSQTENSNQPQHF.

The V gene is TRBV18, the J gene TRBJ1-1, with D perhaps matching TRBD1 (5 bases). The CDR3 contains 14 residues. Trimming pared 3 bases from V and 5 bases from J, leaving 13 bases between. In germline, CDR1 is KGHSH, CDR2 LQKENI. In DNA, the CDR3 is TGTGCCAGCTCACCCCTCGGGGGGGATACTGAAGCTTTCTTT. As protein: CASSPLGGDTEAFF.

The gene calls are TRBV5-1 and TRBJ1-6; no definite D call. The ends were cut back, 0 bases at V and 9 bases at J, with 7 bases in the middle. The CDR3 consists of 13 residues. The germline gives CDR1 SGHRS, CDR2 YFSETQ. CDR3 sequence: CASSLADTSPLHF. The CDR3 DNA reads as TGCGCCAGCAGCTTGGCAGACACTTCACCCCTCCACTTT.

The chain couples TRBV7-6 to TRBJ1-1; 8 positions agree with TRBD1. With V trimmed by 3 bases and J by 4 bases, 4 bases remained unmatched. The length of the CDR3 is 14 residues. Germline values: CDR1 SGHVS, CDR2 FNYEAQ. The CDR3 reads CASSFGTGSTEAFF. DNA of the CDR3: TGTGCCAGCAGCTTCGGGACAGGCAGCACTGAAGCTTTCTTT.

This rearrangement joins TRBV5-1 to TRBJ2-7; D gene unclear. CDR1 and CDR2 from the germline V gene are SGHRS and YFSETQ. This CDR3 spans 14 amino acids. V shed 7 bases and J shed 5 bases, with 19 bases lying between them. The CDR3 reads CASAQWVGFDEQYF. The CDR3 DNA reads TGCGCCAGCGCTCAGTGGGTCGGGTTCGACGAGCAGTACTTC.

The CDR3 sequence: CASSEWGSGGAETQYF. CDR3 DNA sequence: TGTGCCAGCAGTGAATGGGGTAGCGGGGGGGCGGAGACCCAGTACTTC. V gene TRBV6-1 combines with J gene TRBJ2-5, with 11 bases matching TRBD2. The CDR3 consists of 16 residues. The V and J ends lost 2 bases and 5 bases, in that order; junction bases with no gene match: 7. Germline CDR1 is MNHNS and CDR2 is SASEGT.

This clone was picked up one time. Compared with germline, one end of the junction differs, possibly owing to a read error. The chain recombines TRBV7-7 with TRBJ2-3; D ambiguous. The CDR3 runs 15 residues. Germline CDR1 is SSHAT and CDR2 is FNYEAQ (reference sequence). CDR3 sequence reads: CASSLSTGSTDTQYF. CDR3 DNA: TGTGCTAGCAGCTTATCTACGGGTAGCACAGATACGCAGTATTTT.

This clone is a singleton in its sample. This chain joins TRBV9 and TRBJ2-7; perhaps TRBD1 as D (5 bases). The CDR3 has 15 amino acids. V lost 3 bases, J lost 1 base, and 14 bases lay in between. CDR1 and CDR2 from the germline V gene are SGDLS and YYNGEE. The CDR3 sequence: CASSARQQPSYEQYF. The CDR3 DNA sequence: TGTGCCAGCAGCGCAAGACAGCAACCATCCTACGAGCAGTACTTC. The whole variable domain, remainder taken from reference TRBV9 and TRBJ2-7, is DSGVTQTPKHLITATGQRVTLRCSPRSGDLSVYWYQQSLDQGLQFLIQYYNGEERAKGNILERFSAQQFPDLHSELNLSSLELGDSALYFCASSARQQPSYEQYFGPGTRLTVT.

This clone was detected a few times. The chain combines TRBV5-6 with TRBJ1-2, with D uncertain. This CDR3 has 14 residues. Germline CDR1 and CDR2: SGHDT and YYEEEE. V gave up 0 bases and J gave up 4 bases, with 10 bases separating them. DNA for the CDR3: TGTGCCAGCAGCTTGGCTCAAGCCCTCTATGGCTACACCTTC. Protein: CASSLAQALYGYTF.

This clone was observed a few times. J is TRBJ1-2 and V is TRBV14; 11 bases are shared with TRBD1. CDR3 length: 15 amino acids. V was clipped by 4 bases and J by 6 bases; unmatched bases: 7. The germline V gene has CDR1 SGHDN and CDR2 FVKESK. DNA for the CDR3: TGTGCCAGCAGCCGAGAAGGGACAGGGGGACATGGCTACACCTTC. Encoded protein: CASSREGTGGHGYTF. The entire variable domain, with the rest obtained from reference TRBV14 and TRBJ1-2, is as follows: EAGVTQFPSHSVIEKGQTVTLRCDPISGHDNLYWYRRVMGKEIKFLLHFVKESKQDESGMPNNRFLAERTGGTYSTLKVQPAELEDSGVYFCASSREGTGGHGYTFGSGTRLTVV.

The chain recombines TRBV7-3 with TRBJ2-1, with TRBD1 matching 7 bases. There are 15 residues in the CDR3. Germline CDR1 reads SGHTA; CDR2 reads FQGTGA. The ends lost 2 bases at V and 8 bases at J; junction bases unmatched: 9. The CDR3 DNA follows: TGTGCCAGCAGCTTATACCAGGGGGATAGTTATGAGCAGTTCTTC. Translating gives CASSLYQGDSYEQFF.

The chain carries TRBV5-5 and TRBJ2-4, with D unclear. Germline-derived CDR1 and CDR2 are SGHKS and YYEKEE (reference sequence). V was pared by 4 bases and J by 12 bases, with 17 bases between. CDR3 length: 13 residues. In DNA, the CDR3 is TGTGCCAGCAGCCCATCGGTGGGCTCCCCTCAGTACTTC. Protein sequence: CASSPSVGSPQYF.

V and J are TRBV30 and TRBJ1-1, with 8 bases identical to TRBD1. This CDR3 has 14 residues. Germline CDR1 is GTSNPN and CDR2 is SVGIG (reference sequence). The J segment lost 5 bases and the V segment lost 5 bases, leaving 10 bases of the junction unmatched. CDR3 sequence (DNA): TGTGCCTGGGATGTGGGCAGGGGGCGAACTGAAGCTTTCTTT. It yields the protein CAWDVGRGRTEAFF.

The J gene is TRBJ1-3, the V gene TRBV6-5, with TRBD1 as a possible D gene (6 bases). The V end was cut by 7 bases, the J end by 9 bases, with 19 bases between. CDR1 is MNHEY and CDR2 is SVGAGI in the germline V gene. The CDR3 sequence is 14 residues long. Here the CDR3 reads CASMRGSLMGTIYF. The CDR3 DNA follows: TGTGCCAGCATGAGGGGGAGCCTCATGGGCACCATATATTTT.

This CDR3 reads CATSRSRGDRGRGGYEQYF. In DNA form, the CDR3 reads TGTGCCACCAGCAGAAGTCGAGGGGACAGGGGACGGGGGGGCTACGAGCAGTACTTC. The rearrangement uses TRBV15 and TRBJ2-7, with 10 bases matching TRBD1. The CDR3 contains 19 residues. In germline, CDR1 is LNHNV, CDR2 YYDKDF (reference sequence). V lost 2 bases, J lost 3 bases, and 16 bases stayed unmatched.

The chain uses TRBV5-4 and TRBJ2-2; 9 bases are a match to TRBD1. CDR1 SGHNT and CDR2 YYREEE come from the germline V gene (reference sequence). V was clipped by 4 bases and J by 3 bases; unmatched bases: 1. CDR3 size: 14 residues. In DNA, the CDR3 is TGTGCCAGCAGCCGGACAGGGGACACCGGGGAGCTGTTTTTT. It translates to CASSRTGDTGELFF.

This clone appeared once. The rearrangement joins TRBV29-1 to TRBJ1-1; D remains ambiguous. Per germline, CDR1 SQVTM and CDR2 ANQGSEA. This CDR3 is built from 14 residues. V was cut by 4 bases and J by 5 bases, with 17 bases left in between. CDR3 DNA: TGCAGCGTTGGAGGAACGGAGAGGGAGACTGAAGCTTTCTTT. Its protein is CSVGGTERETEAFF.

The rearrangement links TRBV6-5 to TRBJ2-5; D perhaps matches TRBD2 (5 bases). V lost 2 bases to trimming and J lost 7 bases, with 14 bases between them. Germline V gene data show CDR1 as MNHEY and CDR2 as SVGAGI. The CDR3 extends over 14 amino acids. As DNA, the CDR3 is TGTGCCAGCAGTTACGAGGCGGACCGGGGGACCCAGTACTTC. It yields the protein CASSYEADRGTQYF.

This chain joins TRBV9 and TRBJ2-2; 11 nucleotides align to TRBD2. The germline V gene has CDR1 SGDLS and CDR2 YYNGEE. V dropped 5 bases and J dropped 7; count of bases not matched to a gene: 13. This CDR3 has 17 amino acids. The CDR3 sequence: CASSAGVAGGLNGELFF. In DNA form, the CDR3 reads TGTGCCAGCAGTGCCGGGGTAGCGGGGGGGCTTAACGGGGAGCTGTTTTTT.

This sequence joins TRBV28 and TRBJ2-5, with 9 positions matching TRBD2. V shed 3 bases and J 5 bases; nucleotides not matched to a gene: 7. This CDR3 has 15 residues. The germline V gene has CDR1 MDHEN and CDR2 SYDVKM. The CDR3 spells CASSFGSGGRETQYF. DNA of the CDR3: TGTGCCAGCAGTTTCGGTAGCGGGGGTAGGGAGACCCAGTACTTC.

The J gene is TRBJ1-1, the V gene TRBV9; 9 nucleotides align to TRBD1. V lost 6 bases to trimming and J lost 5 bases; unmatched junction nucleotides: 11. CDR1 and CDR2 (germline): SGDLS, YYNGEE. This CDR3 spans 15 amino acids. CDR3 in amino acids: CASTLLGQGDTEAFF. In nucleotides, the CDR3 is TGTGCCAGCACCCTCCTGGGACAGGGAGATACTGAAGCTTTCTTT.